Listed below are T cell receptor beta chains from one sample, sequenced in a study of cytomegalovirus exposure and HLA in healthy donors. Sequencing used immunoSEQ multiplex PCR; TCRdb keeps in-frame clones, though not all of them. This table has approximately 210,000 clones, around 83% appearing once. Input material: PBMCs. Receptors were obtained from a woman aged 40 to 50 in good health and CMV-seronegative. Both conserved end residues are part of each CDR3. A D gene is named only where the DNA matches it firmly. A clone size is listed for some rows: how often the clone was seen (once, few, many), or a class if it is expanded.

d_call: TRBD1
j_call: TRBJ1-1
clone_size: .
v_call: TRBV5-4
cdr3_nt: TGTGCCAGCAGCCCGTCAGGGGGCCACACTGAAGCTTTCTTT
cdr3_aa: CASSPSGGHTEAFF

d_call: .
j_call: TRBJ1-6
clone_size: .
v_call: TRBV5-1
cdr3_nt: TGCGCCAGCAGCTTGGAAGCGAATTCACCCCTCCACTTT
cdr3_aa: CASSLEANSPLHF

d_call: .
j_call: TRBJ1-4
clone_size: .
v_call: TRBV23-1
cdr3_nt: TGCGCCAGCCCTCTCGGACTGGAACACCCGAGGGTCGAAAGCCTGTTTTTT
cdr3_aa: CASPLGLEHPRVESLFF

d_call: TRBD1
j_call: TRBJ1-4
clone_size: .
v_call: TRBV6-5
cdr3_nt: TGTGCCAGCAGTAACGCCAGGGGGACGGTTGAAAAACTGTTTTTT
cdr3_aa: CASSNARGTVEKLFF

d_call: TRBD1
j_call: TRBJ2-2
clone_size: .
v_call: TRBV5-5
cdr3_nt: TGTGCCAGCAGCGGAATTCGACAGGGTGGTACCGGGGAGCTGTTTTTT
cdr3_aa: CASSGIRQGGTGELFF

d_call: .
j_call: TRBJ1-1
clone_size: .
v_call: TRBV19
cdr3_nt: TGTGCCAGTAGTATAGATCATCAGGGCTGGGCTGAAGCTTTCTTT
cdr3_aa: CASSIDHQGWAEAFF

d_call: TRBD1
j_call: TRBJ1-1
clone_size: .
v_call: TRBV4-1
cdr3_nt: TGCGCCAGCAGCCAAAAAGGCCCTGTTGGACAGGGCACTGAAGCTTTCTTT
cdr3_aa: CASSQKGPVGQGTEAFF

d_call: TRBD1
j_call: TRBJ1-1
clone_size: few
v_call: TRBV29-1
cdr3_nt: TGCAGCGTTGATCTATCAGGGGGAACTGAAGCTTTCTTT
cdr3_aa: CSVDLSGGTEAFF

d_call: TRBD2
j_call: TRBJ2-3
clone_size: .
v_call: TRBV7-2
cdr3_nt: TGTGCCAGCAGCCCCGGACTAGCGGGATTCCCCACGCAGTATTTT
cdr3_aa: CASSPGLAGFPTQYF

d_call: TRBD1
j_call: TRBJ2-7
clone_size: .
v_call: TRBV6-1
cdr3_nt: TGTGCCAGCAGTATCGGGACAGGGTCTAGGTACGAGCAGTACTTC
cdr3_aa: CASSIGTGSRYEQYF